Below are 3 T cell receptor beta chains sequenced from a single sample in a study of blood T cell repertoires in COVID-19. The assay was immunoSEQ multiplex PCR, and TCRdb's table has in-frame clones only and misses some. The repertoire holds roughly 65,000 clones, with 75% to 80% as singletons. Sequencing was performed on peripheral blood. The receptors stem from a human donor in a cohort sampled during active COVID-19.

This clone was recorded only once. The CDR3, as DNA: TGTGCCAGCTTCAGGGAAGGGAAAACCGGGGAGCTGTTTTTT. Amino acids: CASFREGKTGELFF. The gene calls are TRBV5-6 and TRBJ2-2; perhaps TRBD1 as D (5 bases). Trimming took 7 bases from V and 5 from J, leaving 15 bases between them. This CDR3 contains 14 residues. Germline V lookup: CDR1 SGHDT, CDR2 YYEEEE.

The chain is built from TRBV19 and TRBJ2-5; TRBD2 matches at 10 bases. This CDR3 region has 15 residues. Germline assignment: CDR1 LNHDA and CDR2 SQIVND (reference sequence). Germline trimming cut 5 bases from V and 5 bases from J; bases unmatched to any gene: 8. The CDR3 region is CASSALAGVRETQYF. For the CDR3, the DNA is TGTGCCAGTAGTGCCCTAGCGGGAGTAAGGGAGACCCAGTACTTC.

In its sample, this clone was seen many times. This chain joins TRBV7-9 and TRBJ2-5; 9 positions match TRBD1. Germline loops: CDR1 SEHNR, CDR2 FQNEAQ (reference sequence). Unmatched junction bases numbered 2, after V lost 1 base and J lost 2 bases. CDR3 length equals 15 residues. For the CDR3, the DNA is TGTGCCAGCAGCTTAGGGACAGGGGTTCAAGAGACCCAGTACTTC. Its protein is CASSLGTGVQETQYF.